This T cell receptor (beta chain) is from a study of cytotoxic CD8 clonotypes in ibrutinib-treated CLL (dated by TCRdb to 2020 to 2023). In terms of the full investigation: The cohort included around 15 treatment-naive and ten to eleven relapsed/refractory patients; approximately 17 were IGHV unmutated. Responses were partial in some 24 patients and complete in 2; after median about 5.5 years follow-up, approximately 15 stayed in remission and about 12 progressed. On average, each sample yielded roughly 260,000 productive templates and around 100,000 productive rearrangements. Cryopreserved peripheral blood mononuclear cells were obtained before treatment, at response, and at either sustained remission or disease progression. The response samples were drawn at a median of around eleven months into treatment, with a range of roughly 6 to 40 months. Longitudinal samples were obtainable from about 30% of the roughly 90 participants in the trial. The investigation overall reported the following: Clonality rose at ibrutinib response, remained stable during sustained remission, and dropped back toward baseline at progression. Public clonotypes were found to be uncommon and were observed to contract or remain stable during treatment; the increase in clonality was shown to reflect expansion of private clonotypes at ibrutinib response. At baseline, clonality was higher than in age-matched healthy donors and showed a strong correlation with circulating CD8+ T-cell counts. Sustained-remission and progressing patients did not have matched sampling times, and lymph node repertoires were not examined.

The germline V gene encodes CDR1 LNHDA and CDR2 SQIVND (reference sequence). V is reduced by 4 bases and J by 6 bases, leaving a spacing of 13 bases between them. From cysteine to phenylalanine, the CDR3 is 13 amino acids long. Here the CDR3 DNA is all that survives: 39 bases in frame from base 1. For TCR beta library preparation, approximately 2 micrograms of genomic DNA was extracted from cryopreserved PBMCs. High-throughput TCR beta sequencing was performed on longitudinal blood samples from CLL patients receiving ibrutinib monotherapy. Patients were enrolled in a phase 2 open-label single-center ibrutinib monotherapy trial. A MiSeq instrument was used for deep resolution sequencing, which targeted depths ranging from 1 in 1 million up to 1 in 200,000 T cells, with coverage averaging 10x for each clonotype. The immunoSEQ hsTCRB Kit was used to generate the TCR beta libraries. The paper's processing steps were these. Data were analyzed with ImmunoSEQ Data Assistant and ImmunoSEQ Analyzer, with V, D and J genes assigned per IMGT definitions. Clonality, with values ranging from 0 to 1, was calculated as one minus the normalized Shannon entropy of productive rearrangement frequencies. Only overrepresented clonotypes making up at least 0.05% of each patient's repertoire were included in the public clonotype analysis. Thirteen age-matched healthy donor repertoires from immuneACCESS were used as controls for clonality. This immuneACCESS table, as held by TCRdb, lists in-frame sequences with V and J called but not all clones. Of the missing ones, under half trace to an unresolved V gene in checked studies; the others have no known cause. V and J calls and clone size come straight from that table; D and trimming were deduced from the DNA. This sample is represented by tens of thousands of clones; around 83% of them were singletons. The ten largest clones represent around 5.4% of the sample.

A note on this clone: What antigen it recognizes has not been identified. Qualities for individual bases were not recorded, and no much larger clone is one base off.

The input for sequencing was PBMCs, taken before ibrutinib treatment. The sequence joins TRBV19 to TRBJ2-7, with a tentative D gene TRBD1 over 5 matching bases. This clonotype was obtained from a human donor with chronic lymphocytic leukemia. The CDR3 reads as follows: CASSRQQGGEQYF. In nucleotide form, the sequence is TGTGCCAGTAGTAGACAGCAGGGTGGCGAGCAGTACTTC.